Each of the 10 T cell receptor beta chains below was sequenced from the same sample in a study of human thymus T cells. Repertoires were generated with immunoSEQ multiplex PCR, while TCRdb's copy carries only in-frame clones and drops some. The sample shows 45,000 to 50,000 clones, 95% of them seen only once. Source material: blood. Source of these receptors: a girl less than two years old with a congenital heart defect but otherwise immunologically healthy.

This clone was found once. The rearrangement links TRBV6-6 to TRBJ2-7; D perhaps matches TRBD1 (5 bases). The CDR3 covers 15 residues. Per the germline V gene, CDR1 is MNHNY and CDR2 is SVGAGI (reference sequence). Trimming removed 2 bases from V and 2 bases from J, with 13 bases in between. CDR3 protein: CASSYLRVGPYEQYF. In nucleotides, the CDR3 is TGTGCCAGCAGTTACCTCAGGGTTGGCCCCTACGAGCAGTACTTC.

The chain employs TRBV28 and TRBJ1-3; unclear D gene. The ends were cut back, 5 bases at V and 8 bases at J, with 10 bases in the middle. This CDR3 has 12 amino acids. Germline CDR1 MDHEN, CDR2 SYDVKM. CDR3 in amino acids: CASSRSGYTIYF. CDR3 nucleotide sequence: TGTGCCAGCAGTCGCTCAGGATACACCATATATTTT.

This chain connects TRBV5-5 to TRBJ2-3; D is undetermined. The germline CDR1 and CDR2 sequences are SGHKS and YYEKEE (reference sequence). V shed 3 bases and J shed 5 bases, with 13 bases lying between them. The CDR3 loop spans 14 amino acids. The CDR3 nucleotides read TGTGCCAGCAGCTCCCGTTTTTGGGGAGATACGCAGTATTTT. Translating it yields CASSSRFWGDTQYF.

V usage is TRBV28 and J usage is TRBJ2-5; D is tentatively TRBD1 or TRBD2 (6 bases each). V dropped 4 bases and J dropped 5 bases, with 14 bases sitting between them. This CDR3 has 14 amino acids. CDR1 MDHEN and CDR2 SYDVKM come from the germline V gene. DNA of the CDR3: TGTGCCAGCAGTTCACTTACAGGGAGGGAGACCCAGTACTTC. Its translation is CASSSLTGRETQYF. Complete variable domain (other parts from reference TRBV28 and TRBJ2-5): DVKVTQSSRYLVKRTGEKVFLECVQDMDHENMFWYRQDPGLGLRLIYFSYDVKMKEKGDIPEGYSVSREKKERFSLILESASTNQTSMYLCASSSLTGRETQYFGPGTRLLVL.

The chain links TRBV19 to TRBJ2-7; D may correspond to TRBD1 or TRBD2 (5 bases each). The CDR3 runs 15 residues. Germline V lookup: CDR1 LNHDA, CDR2 SQIVND (reference sequence). The ends were cut back, 5 bases at V and 1 base at J, with 15 bases in the middle. The CDR3 DNA is TGTGCCAGTAGTGTAGCAGGGACGGCTTCCTACGAGCAGTACTTC. It codes for CASSVAGTASYEQYF.

The rearrangement uses TRBV6-1 and TRBJ1-1, with 10 positions matching TRBD1. Looked up from germline, CDR1 is MNHNS and CDR2 is SASEGT. The V and J ends lost 5 bases and 4 bases, in that order; junction bases with no gene match: 7. This CDR3 has 15 amino acids. The CDR3 nucleotides are TGTGCCAGCAGTAAAGGGGACAGGGGAGCCACTGAAGCTTTCTTT. Amino acid sequence: CASSKGDRGATEAFF.

This chain uses TRBV27 with TRBJ2-7, with TRBD2 as a possible D gene (6 bases). V was cut by 3 bases and J by 0 bases, with 12 bases left in between. This CDR3 region has 15 residues. Germline V gene sequence: CDR1 MNHEY, CDR2 SMNVEV (reference sequence). DNA for the CDR3: TGTGCCAGCAGTTTGGGCGGGGCCCACTCCTACGAGCAGTACTTC. Protein sequence: CASSLGGAHSYEQYF.

J is TRBJ1-2 and V is TRBV19; tentative D call: TRBD1 (5 bases). The V end was cut by 10 bases, the J end by 8 bases, with 11 bases between. The CDR3 sequence is 10 residues long. Germline CDR1 reads LNHDA; CDR2 reads SQIVND (reference sequence). CDR3 in amino acids: CATRQYGYTF. DNA for the CDR3: TGTGCCACCAGACAGTACGGCTACACCTTC.

V is TRBV5-1 and J is TRBJ1-1; maybe TRBD1 (5 bases). The CDR3 runs to 14 residues. Germline V gives CDR1 SGHRS, CDR2 YFSETQ. Trimming pared 1 base from V and 6 bases from J, leaving 13 bases between. CDR3 sequence: CASSLTTAFPEAFF. CDR3 DNA sequence: TGCGCCAGCAGCTTGACGACAGCTTTCCCTGAAGCTTTCTTT.

V gene TRBV9 combines with J gene TRBJ1-2; 8 bases are shared with TRBD1. V shed 3 bases and J 7 bases; nucleotides not matched to a gene: 8. Germline lookup yields CDR1 SGDLS and CDR2 YYNGEE. The CDR3 covers 14 residues. This CDR3 reads CASSAGQVDGGYTF. DNA for the CDR3: TGTGCCAGCAGCGCGGGACAGGTTGACGGTGGCTACACCTTC.